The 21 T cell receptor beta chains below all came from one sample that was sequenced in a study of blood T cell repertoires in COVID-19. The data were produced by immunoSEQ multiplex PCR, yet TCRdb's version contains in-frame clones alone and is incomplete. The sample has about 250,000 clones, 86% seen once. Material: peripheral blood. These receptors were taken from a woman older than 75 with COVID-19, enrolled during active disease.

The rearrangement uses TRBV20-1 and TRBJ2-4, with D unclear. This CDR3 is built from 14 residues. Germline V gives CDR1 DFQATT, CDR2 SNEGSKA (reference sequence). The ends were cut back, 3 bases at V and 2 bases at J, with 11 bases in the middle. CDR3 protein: CSASVTGSKNIQYF. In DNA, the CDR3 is TGCAGTGCTAGTGTCACCGGGTCCAAAAACATTCAGTACTTC.

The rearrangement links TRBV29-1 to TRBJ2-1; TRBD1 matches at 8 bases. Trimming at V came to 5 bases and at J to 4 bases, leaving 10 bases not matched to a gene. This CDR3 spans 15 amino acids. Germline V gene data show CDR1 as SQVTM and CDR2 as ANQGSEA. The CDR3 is CSVRAGTGPYNEQFF. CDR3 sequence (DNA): TGCAGCGTTCGTGCTGGGACAGGCCCATACAATGAGCAGTTCTTC.

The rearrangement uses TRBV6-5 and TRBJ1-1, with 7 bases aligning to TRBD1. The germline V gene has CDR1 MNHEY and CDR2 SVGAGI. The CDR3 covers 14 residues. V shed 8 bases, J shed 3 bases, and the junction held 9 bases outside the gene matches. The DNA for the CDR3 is TGTGCCAGCCGAGAATTTACAGGGGACACTGAAGCTTTCTTT. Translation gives CASREFTGDTEAFF.

This chain's CDR3 is CASSGTLNTGELFF. CDR3 nucleotide sequence: TGTGCCAGCAGCGGGACATTGAACACCGGGGAGCTGTTTTTT. The J gene is TRBJ2-2, the V gene TRBV25-1, with D tentatively TRBD1 (6 bases). The CDR3 totals 14 residues. Germline values: CDR1 MGHDK, CDR2 SYGVNS. The ends were cut back, 6 bases at V and 1 base at J, with 9 bases in the middle. Complete variable domain (other parts from reference TRBV25-1 and TRBJ2-2): EADIYQTPRYLVIGTGKKITLECSQTMGHDKMYWYQQDPGMELHLIHYSYGVNSTEKGDLSSESTVSRIRTEHFPLTLESARPSHTSQYLCASSGTLNTGELFFGEGSRLTVL.

CDR3 sequence: CASSFGTGSVRAFF. CDR3 sequence (DNA): TGTGCCAGCAGTTTTGGGACAGGGTCGGTTCGGGCTTTCTTT. The V and J genes are TRBV28 and TRBJ1-1, with 9 bases aligning to TRBD1. With V trimmed by 3 bases and J by 11 bases, 10 bases remained unmatched. The CDR3 consists of 14 residues. Germline CDR1 MDHEN, CDR2 SYDVKM.

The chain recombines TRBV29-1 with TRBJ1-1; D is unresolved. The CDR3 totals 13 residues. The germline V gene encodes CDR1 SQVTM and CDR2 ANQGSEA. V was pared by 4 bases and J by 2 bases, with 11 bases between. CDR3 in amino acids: CSVVRGRNTEAFF. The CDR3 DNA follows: TGCAGCGTTGTGCGGGGTAGAAACACTGAAGCTTTCTTT.

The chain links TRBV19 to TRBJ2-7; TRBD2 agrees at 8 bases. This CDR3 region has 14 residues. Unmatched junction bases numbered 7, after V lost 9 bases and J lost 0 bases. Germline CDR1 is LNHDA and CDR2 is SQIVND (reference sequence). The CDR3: CASARTSSSYEQYF. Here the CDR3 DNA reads TGTGCCAGCGCTAGGACTAGCAGCTCCTACGAGCAGTACTTC.

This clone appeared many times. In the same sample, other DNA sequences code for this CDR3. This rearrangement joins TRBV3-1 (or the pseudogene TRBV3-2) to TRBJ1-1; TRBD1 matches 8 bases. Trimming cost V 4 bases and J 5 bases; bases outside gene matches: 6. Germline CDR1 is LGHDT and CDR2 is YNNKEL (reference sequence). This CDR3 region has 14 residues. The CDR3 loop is CASSPLGQGTEAFF. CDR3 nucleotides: TGTGCCAGCAGCCCCTTAGGACAGGGTACTGAAGCTTTCTTT.

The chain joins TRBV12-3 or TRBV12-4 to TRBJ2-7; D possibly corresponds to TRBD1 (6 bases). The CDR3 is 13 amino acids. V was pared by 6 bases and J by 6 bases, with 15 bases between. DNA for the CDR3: TGTGCCAGCAGCCTACAGGGAACGTCCGAGCAGTACGTC. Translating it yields CASSLQGTSEQYV.

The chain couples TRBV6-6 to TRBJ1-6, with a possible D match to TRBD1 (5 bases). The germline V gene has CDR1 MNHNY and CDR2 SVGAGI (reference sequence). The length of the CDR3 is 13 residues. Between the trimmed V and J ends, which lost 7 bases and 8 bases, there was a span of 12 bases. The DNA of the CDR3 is TGTGCCAGCAAGGAGGGGCCCGATTCACCCCTCCACTTT. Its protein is CASKEGPDSPLHF.

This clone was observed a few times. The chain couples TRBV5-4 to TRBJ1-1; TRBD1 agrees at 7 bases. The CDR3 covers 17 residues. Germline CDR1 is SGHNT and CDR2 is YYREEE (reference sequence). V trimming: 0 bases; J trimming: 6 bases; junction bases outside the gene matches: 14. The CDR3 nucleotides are TGTGCCAGCAGCTTGGCTAGGGGGCGATCGGCAGGCCCTGAAGCTTTCTTT. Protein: CASSLARGRSAGPEAFF.

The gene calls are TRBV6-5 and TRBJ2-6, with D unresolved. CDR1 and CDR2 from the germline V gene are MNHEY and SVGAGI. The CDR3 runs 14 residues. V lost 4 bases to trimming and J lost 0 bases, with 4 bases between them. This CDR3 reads CASSSSSGANVLTF. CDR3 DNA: TGTGCCAGCAGTTCTAGCTCTGGGGCCAACGTCCTGACTTTC.

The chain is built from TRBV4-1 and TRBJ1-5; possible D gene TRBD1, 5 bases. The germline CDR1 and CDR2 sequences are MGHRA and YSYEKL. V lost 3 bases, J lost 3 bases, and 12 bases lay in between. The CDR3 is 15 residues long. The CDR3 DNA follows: TGCGCCAGCAGCCAGGTCCAGGGATCCAATCAGCCCCAGCATTTT. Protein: CASSQVQGSNQPQHF.

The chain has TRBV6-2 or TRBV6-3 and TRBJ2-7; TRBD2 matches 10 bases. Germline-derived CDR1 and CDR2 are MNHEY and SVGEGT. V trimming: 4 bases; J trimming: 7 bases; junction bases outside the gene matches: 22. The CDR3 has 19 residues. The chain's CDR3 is CASSFFSGREAGGPGEQYV. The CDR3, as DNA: TGTGCCAGCAGTTTTTTCAGCGGGAGAGAAGCGGGGGGGCCGGGGGAGCAGTACGTC.

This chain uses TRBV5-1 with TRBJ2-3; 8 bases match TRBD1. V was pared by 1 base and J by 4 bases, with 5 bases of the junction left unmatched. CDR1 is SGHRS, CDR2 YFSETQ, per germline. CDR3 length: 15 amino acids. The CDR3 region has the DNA TGCGCCAGCAGCTTGCCGGGACAGGCGGCAGATACGCAGTATTTT. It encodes CASSLPGQAADTQYF.

The DNA for the CDR3 is TGTGCAGGCGGAGGACTCGTCCAACCCCAGCATTTT. It encodes CAGGGLVQPQHF. The chain carries TRBV28 and TRBJ1-5; D unclear. The CDR3 consists of 12 residues. Germline V gene sequence: CDR1 MDHEN, CDR2 SYDVKM.

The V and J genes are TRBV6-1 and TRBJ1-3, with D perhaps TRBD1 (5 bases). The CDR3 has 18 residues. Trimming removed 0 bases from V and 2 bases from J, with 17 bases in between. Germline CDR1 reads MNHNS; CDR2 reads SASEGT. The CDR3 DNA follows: TGTGCCAGCAGTGAAGCTCCGGGACTCTCCTCGGCTGGAAACACCATATATTTT. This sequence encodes CASSEAPGLSSAGNTIYF.

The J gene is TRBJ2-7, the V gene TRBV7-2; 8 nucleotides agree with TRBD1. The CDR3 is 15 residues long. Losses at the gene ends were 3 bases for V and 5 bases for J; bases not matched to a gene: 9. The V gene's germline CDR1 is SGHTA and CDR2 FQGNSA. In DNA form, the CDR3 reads TGTGCCAGCAGCTTGACGACAGGGGCAGGCCACGAGCAGTACTTC. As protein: CASSLTTGAGHEQYF.

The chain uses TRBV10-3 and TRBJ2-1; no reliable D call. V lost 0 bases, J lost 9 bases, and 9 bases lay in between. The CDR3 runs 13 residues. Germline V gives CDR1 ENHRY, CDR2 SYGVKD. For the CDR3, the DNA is TGTGCCATCAGTGAGTCACCCGCGATTGAGCAGTTCTTC. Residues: CAISESPAIEQFF.

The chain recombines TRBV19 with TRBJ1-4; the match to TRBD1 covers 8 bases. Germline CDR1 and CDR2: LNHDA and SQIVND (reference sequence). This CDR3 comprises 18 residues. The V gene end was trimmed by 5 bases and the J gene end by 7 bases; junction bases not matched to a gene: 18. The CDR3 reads CASSDRGHQKVRGEKLFF. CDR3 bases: TGTGCCAGTAGTGACAGGGGACACCAGAAGGTCCGCGGTGAAAAACTGTTTTTT.

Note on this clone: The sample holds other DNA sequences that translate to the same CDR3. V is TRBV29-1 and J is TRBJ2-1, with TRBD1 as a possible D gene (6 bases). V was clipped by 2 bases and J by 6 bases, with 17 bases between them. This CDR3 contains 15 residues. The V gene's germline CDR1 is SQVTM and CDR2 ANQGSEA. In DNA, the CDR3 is TGCAGCGTTGAAAACTGGCAGGGGAACCTCAATGAGCAGTTCTTC. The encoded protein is CSVENWQGNLNEQFF.